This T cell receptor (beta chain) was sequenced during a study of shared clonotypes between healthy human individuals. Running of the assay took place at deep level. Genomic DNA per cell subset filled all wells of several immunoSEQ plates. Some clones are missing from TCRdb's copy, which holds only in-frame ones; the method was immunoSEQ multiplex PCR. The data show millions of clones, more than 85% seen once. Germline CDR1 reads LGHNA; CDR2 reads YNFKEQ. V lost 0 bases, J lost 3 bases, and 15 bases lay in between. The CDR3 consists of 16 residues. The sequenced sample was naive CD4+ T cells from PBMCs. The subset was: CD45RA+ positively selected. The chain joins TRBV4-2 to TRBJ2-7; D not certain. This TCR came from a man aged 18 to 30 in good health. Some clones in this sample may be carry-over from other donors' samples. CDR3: CASSQETAGGSYEQYF. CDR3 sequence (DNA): TGTGCCAGCAGCCAAGAAACGGCAGGTGGTAGCTACGAGCAGTACTTC.